Listed here is a single TCR beta chain. This record belongs to a study of blood T cell repertoires in COVID-19. Study-wide background: Sites in the United States, Italy and Spain provided acute and convalescent COVID-19 samples. PBMCs, B-cell-depleted T cells, or T cells were the source of the cDNA or gDNA that made up the material.

Authors' analysis steps: Reference gene primer amplification gave estimated nucleated cell counts. Sequencing used immunoSEQ multiplex PCR; TCRdb keeps in-frame clones, though not all of them. The DNA was the basis for D and trimming; V, J and clone size are from that table. The data contain 120,000 to 150,000 clones, around 81% of them singletons. The sample was peripheral blood. This receptor was identified in a human donor in a cohort sampled during active COVID-19.

This CDR3 is CASSSGQGLGYTF. The CDR3 DNA sequence: TGCGCCAGCAGCTCGGGACAGGGCCTTGGCTACACCTTC. This chain links TRBV5-1 with TRBJ1-2, with 9 bases aligning to TRBD1. The CDR3 consists of 13 residues. CDR1 SGHRS and CDR2 YFSETQ come from the germline V gene. The V gene end was trimmed by 3 bases and the J gene end by 7 bases; junction bases not matched to a gene: 4.